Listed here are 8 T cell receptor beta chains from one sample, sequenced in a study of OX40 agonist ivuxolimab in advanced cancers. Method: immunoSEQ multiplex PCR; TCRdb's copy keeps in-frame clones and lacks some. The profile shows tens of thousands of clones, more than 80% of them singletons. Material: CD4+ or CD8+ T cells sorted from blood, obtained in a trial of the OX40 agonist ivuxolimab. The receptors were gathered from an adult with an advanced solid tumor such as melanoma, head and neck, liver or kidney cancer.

CDR3 region: CASSVDPLAYGYTF. Here the CDR3 DNA reads TGTGCCAGCAGCGTAGATCCCCTGGCCTATGGCTACACCTTC. The J gene is TRBJ1-2, the V gene TRBV9; D is undetermined. The germline gives CDR1 SGDLS, CDR2 YYNGEE. Trimming pared 0 bases from V and 4 bases from J, leaving 10 bases between. The CDR3 length is 14 residues.

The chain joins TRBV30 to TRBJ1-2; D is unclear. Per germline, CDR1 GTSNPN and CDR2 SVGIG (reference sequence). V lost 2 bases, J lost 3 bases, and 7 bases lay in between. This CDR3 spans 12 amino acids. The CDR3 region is CAWSLRDYGYTF. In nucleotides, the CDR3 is TGTGCCTGGAGTCTGAGGGACTATGGCTACACCTTC.

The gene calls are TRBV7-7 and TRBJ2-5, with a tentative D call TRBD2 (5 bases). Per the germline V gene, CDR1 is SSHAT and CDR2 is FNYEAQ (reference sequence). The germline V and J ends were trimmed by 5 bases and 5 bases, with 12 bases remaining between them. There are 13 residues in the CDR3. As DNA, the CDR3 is TGTGCCAGCAGCCGAGGGCTGAGGGAGACCCAGTACTTC. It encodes CASSRGLRETQYF.

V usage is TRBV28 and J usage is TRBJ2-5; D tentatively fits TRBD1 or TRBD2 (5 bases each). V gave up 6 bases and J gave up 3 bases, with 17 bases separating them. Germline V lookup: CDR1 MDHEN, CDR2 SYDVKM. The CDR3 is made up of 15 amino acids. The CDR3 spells CASSSNRDGKETQYF. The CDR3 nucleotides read TGTGCCAGCAGCTCGAACCGGGACGGAAAAGAGACCCAGTACTTC.

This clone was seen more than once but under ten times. DNA of the CDR3: TGTGCCAGCAGCATCAGGCTTAATGAAAAACTGTTTTTT. It is translated as CASSIRLNEKLFF. This chain uses TRBV7-8 with TRBJ1-4; D not certain. Germline V gene sequence: CDR1 SGHVS, CDR2 FQNEAQ. This CDR3 is built from 13 residues. V lost 5 bases, J lost 4 bases, and 8 bases lay in between.

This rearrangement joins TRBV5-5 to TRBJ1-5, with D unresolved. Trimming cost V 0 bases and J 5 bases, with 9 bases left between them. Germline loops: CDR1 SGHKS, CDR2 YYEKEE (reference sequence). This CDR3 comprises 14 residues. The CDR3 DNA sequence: TGTGCCAGCAGCTTGGGGGTTGGAGATCAGCCCCAGCATTTT. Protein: CASSLGVGDQPQHF. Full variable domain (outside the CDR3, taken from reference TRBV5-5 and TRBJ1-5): DAGVTQSPTHLIKTRGQQVTLRCSPISGHKSVSWYQQVLGQGPQFIFQYYEKEERGRGNFPDRFSARQFPNYSSELNVNALLLGDSALYLCASSLGVGDQPQHFGDGTRLSIL.

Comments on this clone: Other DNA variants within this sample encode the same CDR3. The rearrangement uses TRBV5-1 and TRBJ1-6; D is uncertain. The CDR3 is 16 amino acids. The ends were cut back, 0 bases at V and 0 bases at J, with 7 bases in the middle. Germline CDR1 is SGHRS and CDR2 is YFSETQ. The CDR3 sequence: CASSLDGNSYNSPLHF. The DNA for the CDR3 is TGCGCCAGCAGCTTGGACGGAAACTCCTATAATTCACCCCTCCACTTT.

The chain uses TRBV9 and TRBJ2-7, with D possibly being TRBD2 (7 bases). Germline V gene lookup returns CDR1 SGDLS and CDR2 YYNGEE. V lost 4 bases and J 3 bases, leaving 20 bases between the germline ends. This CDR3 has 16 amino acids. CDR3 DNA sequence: TGTGCCAGCAGCTCTCCGGGCGGGGGCATTAGCTACGAGCAGTACTTC. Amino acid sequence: CASSSPGGGISYEQYF. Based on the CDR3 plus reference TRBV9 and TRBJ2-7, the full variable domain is DSGVTQTPKHLITATGQRVTLRCSPRSGDLSVYWYQQSLDQGLQFLIQYYNGEERAKGNILERFSAQQFPDLHSELNLSSLELGDSALYFCASSSPGGGISYEQYFGPGTRLTVT.